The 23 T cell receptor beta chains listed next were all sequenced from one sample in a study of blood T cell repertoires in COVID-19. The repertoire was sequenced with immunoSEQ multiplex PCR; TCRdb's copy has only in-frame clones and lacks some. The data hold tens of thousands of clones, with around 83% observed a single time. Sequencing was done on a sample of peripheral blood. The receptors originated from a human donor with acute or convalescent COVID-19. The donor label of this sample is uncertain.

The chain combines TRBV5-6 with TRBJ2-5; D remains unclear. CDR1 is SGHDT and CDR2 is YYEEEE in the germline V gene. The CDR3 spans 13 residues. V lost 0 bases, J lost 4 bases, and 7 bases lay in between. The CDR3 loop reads CASSLVARETQYF. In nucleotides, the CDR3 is TGTGCCAGCAGCTTGGTGGCTAGAGAGACCCAGTACTTC.

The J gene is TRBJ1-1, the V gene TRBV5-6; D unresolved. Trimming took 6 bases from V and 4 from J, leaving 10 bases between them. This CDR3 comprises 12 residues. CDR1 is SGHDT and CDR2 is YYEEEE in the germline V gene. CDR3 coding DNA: TGTGCCAGCACCCTAGAGGGCACTGAAGCTTTCTTT. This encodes CASTLEGTEAFF.

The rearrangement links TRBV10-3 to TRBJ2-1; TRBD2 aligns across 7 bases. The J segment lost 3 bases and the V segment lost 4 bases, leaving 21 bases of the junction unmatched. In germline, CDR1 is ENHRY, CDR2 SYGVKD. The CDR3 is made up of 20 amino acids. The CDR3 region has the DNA TGTGCCATCAGTGGGGAAATCGGGGGGTCGCACTACGGATACTACAATGAGCAGTTCTTC. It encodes CAISGEIGGSHYGYYNEQFF.

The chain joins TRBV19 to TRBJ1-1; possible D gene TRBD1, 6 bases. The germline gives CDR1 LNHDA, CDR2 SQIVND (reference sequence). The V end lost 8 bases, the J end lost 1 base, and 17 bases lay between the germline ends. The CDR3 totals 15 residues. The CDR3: CASRPAPGQNTEAFF. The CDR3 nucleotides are TGTGCCAGTCGACCGGCGCCGGGACAGAACACTGAAGCTTTCTTT.

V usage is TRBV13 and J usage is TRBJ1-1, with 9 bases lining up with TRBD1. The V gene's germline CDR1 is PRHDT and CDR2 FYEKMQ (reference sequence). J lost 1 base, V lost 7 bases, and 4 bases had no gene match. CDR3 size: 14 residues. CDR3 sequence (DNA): TGTGCCAGCACCAAGGGACAGGGGAACACTGAAGCTTTCTTT. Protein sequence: CASTKGQGNTEAFF. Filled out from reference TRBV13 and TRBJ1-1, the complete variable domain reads AAGVIQSPRHLIKEKRETATLKCYPIPRHDTVYWYQQGPGQDPQFLISFYEKMQSDKGSIPDRFSAQQFSDYHSELNMSSLELGDSALYFCASTKGQGNTEAFFGQGTRLTVV.

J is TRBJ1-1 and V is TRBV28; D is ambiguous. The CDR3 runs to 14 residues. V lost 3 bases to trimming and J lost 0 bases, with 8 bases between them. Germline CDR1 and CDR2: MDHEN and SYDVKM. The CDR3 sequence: CASSLYGMNTEAFF. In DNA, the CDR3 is TGTGCCAGCAGTTTGTACGGGATGAACACTGAAGCTTTCTTT.

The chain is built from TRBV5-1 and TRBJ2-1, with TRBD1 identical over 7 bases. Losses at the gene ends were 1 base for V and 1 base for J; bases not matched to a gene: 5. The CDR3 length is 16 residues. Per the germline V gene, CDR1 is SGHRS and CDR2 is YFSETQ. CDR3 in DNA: TGCGCCAGCAGCTTGTCTGTGGACAGGTCCTACAATGAGCAGTTCTTC. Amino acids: CASSLSVDRSYNEQFF.

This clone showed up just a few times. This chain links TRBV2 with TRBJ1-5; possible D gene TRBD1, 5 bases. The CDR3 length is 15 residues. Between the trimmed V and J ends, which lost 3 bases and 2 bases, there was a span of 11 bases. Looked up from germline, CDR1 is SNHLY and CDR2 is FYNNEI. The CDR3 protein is CASSEGGSGNQPQHF. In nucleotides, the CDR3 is TGTGCCAGCAGTGAGGGGGGGAGTGGCAATCAGCCCCAGCATTTT. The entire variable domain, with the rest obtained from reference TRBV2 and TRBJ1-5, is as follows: EPEVTQTPSHQVTQMGQEVILRCVPISNHLYFYWYRQILGQKVEFLVSFYNNEISEKSEIFDDQFSVERPDGSNFTLKIRSTKLEDSAMYFCASSEGGSGNQPQHFGDGTRLSIL.

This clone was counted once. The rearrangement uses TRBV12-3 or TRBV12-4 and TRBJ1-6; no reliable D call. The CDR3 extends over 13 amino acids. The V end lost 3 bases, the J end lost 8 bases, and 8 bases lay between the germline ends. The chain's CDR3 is CASSFGPYSPLHF. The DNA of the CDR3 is TGTGCCAGCAGTTTTGGGCCTTATTCACCCCTCCACTTT.

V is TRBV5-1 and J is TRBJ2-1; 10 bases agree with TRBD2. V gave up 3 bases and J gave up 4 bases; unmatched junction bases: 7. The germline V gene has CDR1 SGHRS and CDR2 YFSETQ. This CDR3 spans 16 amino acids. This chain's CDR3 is CASSSPGTSVYNEQFF. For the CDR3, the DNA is TGCGCCAGCAGCTCCCCCGGGACTAGCGTTTACAATGAGCAGTTCTTC.

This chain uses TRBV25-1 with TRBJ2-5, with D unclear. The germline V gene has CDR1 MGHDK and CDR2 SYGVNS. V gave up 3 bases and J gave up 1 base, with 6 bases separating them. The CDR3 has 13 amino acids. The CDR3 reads CASSDTTQETQYF. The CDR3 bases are TGTGCCAGCAGTGACACAACCCAAGAGACCCAGTACTTC.

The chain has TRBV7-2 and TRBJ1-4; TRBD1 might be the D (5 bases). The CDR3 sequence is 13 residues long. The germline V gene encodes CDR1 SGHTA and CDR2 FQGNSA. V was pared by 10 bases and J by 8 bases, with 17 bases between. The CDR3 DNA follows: TGTGCCACCCGGGGGGACCTGGGAGAAAAACTGTTTTTT. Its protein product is CATRGDLGEKLFF.

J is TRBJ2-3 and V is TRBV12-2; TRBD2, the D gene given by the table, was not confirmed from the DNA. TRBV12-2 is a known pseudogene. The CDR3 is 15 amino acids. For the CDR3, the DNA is TGTGCAAGTCGCCATTTAGCGGGAAGGACAGATACGCAGTATTTT. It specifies CASRHLAGRTDTQYF.

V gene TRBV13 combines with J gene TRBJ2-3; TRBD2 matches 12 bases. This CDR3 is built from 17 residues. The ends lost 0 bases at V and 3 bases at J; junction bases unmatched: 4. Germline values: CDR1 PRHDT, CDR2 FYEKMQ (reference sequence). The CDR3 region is CASSLGTSGGGTDTQYF. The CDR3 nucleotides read TGTGCCAGCAGCTTAGGGACTAGCGGGGGTGGTACAGATACGCAGTATTTT.

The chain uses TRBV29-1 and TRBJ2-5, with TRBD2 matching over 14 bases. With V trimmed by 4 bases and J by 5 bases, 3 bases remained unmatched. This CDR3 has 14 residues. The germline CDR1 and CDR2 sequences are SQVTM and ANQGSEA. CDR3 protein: CSVGGLAGGETQYF. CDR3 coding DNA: TGCAGCGTTGGTGGACTAGCGGGGGGCGAGACCCAGTACTTC.

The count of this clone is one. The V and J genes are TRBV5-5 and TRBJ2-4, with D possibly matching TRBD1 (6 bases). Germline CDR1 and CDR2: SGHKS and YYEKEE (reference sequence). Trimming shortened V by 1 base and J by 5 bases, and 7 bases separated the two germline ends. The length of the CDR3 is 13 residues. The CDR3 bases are TGTGCCAGCAGCTTGACAGGGCAAAACATTCAGTACTTC. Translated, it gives CASSLTGQNIQYF. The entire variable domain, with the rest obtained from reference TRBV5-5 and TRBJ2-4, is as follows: DAGVTQSPTHLIKTRGQQVTLRCSPISGHKSVSWYQQVLGQGPQFIFQYYEKEERGRGNFPDRFSARQFPNYSSELNVNALLLGDSALYLCASSLTGQNIQYFGAGTRLSVL.

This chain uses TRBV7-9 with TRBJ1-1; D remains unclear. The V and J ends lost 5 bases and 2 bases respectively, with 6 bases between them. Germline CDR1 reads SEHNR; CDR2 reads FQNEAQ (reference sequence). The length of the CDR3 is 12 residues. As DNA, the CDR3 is TGTGCCAGCAGCAACTTTAACACTGAAGCTTTCTTT. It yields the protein CASSNFNTEAFF.

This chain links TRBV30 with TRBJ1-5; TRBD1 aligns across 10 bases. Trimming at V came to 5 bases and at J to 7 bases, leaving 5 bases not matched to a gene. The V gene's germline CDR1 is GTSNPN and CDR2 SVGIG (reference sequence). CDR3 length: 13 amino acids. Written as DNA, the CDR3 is TGTGCCTGGGGGACAGGGGAGGGGCAGCCCCAGCATTTT. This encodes CAWGTGEGQPQHF.

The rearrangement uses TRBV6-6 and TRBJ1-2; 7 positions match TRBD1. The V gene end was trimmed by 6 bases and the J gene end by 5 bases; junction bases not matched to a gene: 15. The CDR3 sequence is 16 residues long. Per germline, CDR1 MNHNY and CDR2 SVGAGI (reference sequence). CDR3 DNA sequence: TGTGCCAGCAGCGTACGAGATGGGACAGCTGCTTATGGCTACACCTTC. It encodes CASSVRDGTAAYGYTF.

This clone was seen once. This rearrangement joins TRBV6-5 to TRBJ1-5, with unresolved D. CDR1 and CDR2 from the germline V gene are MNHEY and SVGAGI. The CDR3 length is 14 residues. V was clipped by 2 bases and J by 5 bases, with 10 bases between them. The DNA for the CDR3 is TGTGCCAGCAGTTACCCAGAGGAGCATCAGCCCCAGCATTTT. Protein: CASSYPEEHQPQHF.

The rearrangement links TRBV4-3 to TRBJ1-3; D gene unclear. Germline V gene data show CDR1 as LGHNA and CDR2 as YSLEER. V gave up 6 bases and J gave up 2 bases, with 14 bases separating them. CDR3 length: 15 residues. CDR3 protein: CASSINPGAGNTIYF. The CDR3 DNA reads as TGCGCCAGCAGTATAAATCCCGGGGCTGGAAACACCATATATTTT.

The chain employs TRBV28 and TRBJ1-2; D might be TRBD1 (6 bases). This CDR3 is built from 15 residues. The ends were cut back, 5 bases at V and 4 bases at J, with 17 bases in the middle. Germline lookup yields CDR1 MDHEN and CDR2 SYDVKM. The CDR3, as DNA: TGTGCCAGCAGTGGAGCCGGACAGACCACCTATGGCTACACCTTC. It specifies CASSGAGQTTYGYTF.

The CDR3 reads CASRYLGDTEAFF. Written as DNA, the CDR3 is TGTGCCAGCAGATACCTAGGGGACACTGAAGCTTTCTTT. J is TRBJ1-1 and V is TRBV27, with a weak D call TRBD1 (5 bases). Germline values: CDR1 MNHEY, CDR2 SMNVEV (reference sequence). Trimming took 6 bases from V and 3 from J, leaving 11 bases between them. The CDR3 sequence is 13 residues long.